This record concerns one T cell receptor beta chain sequence. The sample belongs to a study of breast tumors, draining lymph nodes, adjacent tissues. Germline V gene lookup returns CDR1 SNHLY and CDR2 FYNNEI. CDR3 size: 13 residues. V gave up 0 bases and J gave up 9 bases, with 9 bases separating them. MiXCR was run by TCRdb on the multiplex PCR reads, yielding one entry per CDR3 protein. This sample has approximately 31,000 distinct CDR3 sequences, with approximately 63% found just once. This receptor was taken from a female donor with breast cancer. Some clones in this sample may be carry-over from other donors' samples. The sample consisted of breast tumor tissue. V usage is TRBV2 and J usage is TRBJ1-5; D ambiguous. The CDR3 nucleotides are TGTGCCAGCAGTGAAGCCGGGCGGGGGCCCCAGCATTTT. This translates into CASSEAGRGPQHF. Based on the CDR3 plus reference TRBV2 and TRBJ1-5, the full variable domain is EPEVTQTPSHQVTQMGQEVILRCVPISNHLYFYWYRQILGQKVEFLVSFYNNEISEKSEIFDDQFSVERPDGSNFTLKIRSTKLEDSAMYFCASSEAGRGPQHFGDGTRLSIL.